A selection of T cell receptor beta chains follows, all from one sample in a study of OX40 agonist ivuxolimab in advanced cancers. Assay: immunoSEQ multiplex PCR; the TCRdb copy retains only in-frame clones and omits some. The sample contains about 79,000 clones, around 80% of which appear only once. Sequenced material: CD4+ or CD8+ T cells sorted from blood, taken in a trial of the OX40 agonist ivuxolimab. All receptors come from an adult with an advanced solid tumor such as melanoma, head and neck, liver or kidney cancer. CDR3s include the opening cysteine and the closing phenylalanine or tryptophan. A D gene is named only where the DNA matches it firmly. Size tells how often a clone was seen (once, few, many) or the class of an expanded clone, and some rows leave it out.

D gene: NA; J gene: TRBJ2-5; V gene: TRBV28; clone size: NA; CDR3 protein: CASSLSGRLETQYF; CDR3 DNA: TGTGCCAGCAGTTTATCCGGCCGGCTAGAGACCCAGTACTTC
D gene: NA; J gene: TRBJ1-6; V gene: TRBV5-1; clone size: NA; CDR3 protein: CASSSQSARDNSPLHF; CDR3 DNA: TGCGCCAGCAGCTCCCAGAGTGCCAGGGATAATTCACCCCTCCACTTT
D gene: NA; J gene: TRBJ2-5; V gene: TRBV29-1; clone size: NA; CDR3 protein: CSVHFIGGQETQYF; CDR3 DNA: TGCAGCGTCCATTTCATCGGAGGACAAGAGACCCAGTACTTC
D gene: NA; J gene: TRBJ1-2; V gene: TRBV6-5; clone size: NA; CDR3 protein: CASSPQGIGYGYTF; CDR3 DNA: TGTGCCAGCAGTCCCCAGGGTATAGGATATGGCTACACCTTC
D gene: TRBD2; J gene: TRBJ2-7; V gene: TRBV6-5; clone size: NA; CDR3 protein: CASTRTSGTTYEQYF; CDR3 DNA: TGTGCCAGCACCCGGACTAGCGGGACCACCTACGAGCAGTACTTC
D gene: NA; J gene: TRBJ1-1; V gene: TRBV7-2; clone size: NA; CDR3 protein: CASRPMGGVEMNTEAFF; CDR3 DNA: TGTGCCAGCAGACCCATGGGAGGGGTAGAGATGAACACTGAAGCTTTCTTT
D gene: NA; J gene: TRBJ2-1; V gene: TRBV2; clone size: NA; CDR3 protein: CASSGEFAQFF; CDR3 DNA: TGTGCCAGCAGTGGGGAGTTCGCACAGTTCTTC
D gene: NA; J gene: TRBJ1-6; V gene: TRBV6-5; clone size: NA; CDR3 protein: CASSYSQGQNSPLHF; CDR3 DNA: TGTGCCAGCAGTTACAGCCAGGGGCAAAATTCACCCCTCCACTTT
D gene: TRBD2; J gene: TRBJ2-3; V gene: TRBV7-2; clone size: NA; CDR3 protein: CASSPSGRVGTDTQYF; CDR3 DNA: TGTGCCAGCAGCCCGAGCGGGAGGGTCGGGACAGATACGCAGTATTTT
D gene: TRBD1; J gene: TRBJ1-2; V gene: TRBV28; clone size: NA; CDR3 protein: CASRGTGFYGYTF; CDR3 DNA: TGTGCCAGCAGAGGGACAGGGTTCTATGGCTACACCTTC
D gene: NA; J gene: TRBJ1-3; V gene: TRBV6-5; clone size: NA; CDR3 protein: CASSTGSGNTIYF; CDR3 DNA: TGTGCCAGCAGTACAGGCTCTGGAAACACCATATATTTT
D gene: TRBD1; J gene: TRBJ1-6; V gene: TRBV4-1; clone size: NA; CDR3 protein: CASSQPGQGPPLHF; CDR3 DNA: TGCGCCAGCAGCCAACCGGGACAGGGGCCACCCCTCCACTTT
D gene: NA; J gene: TRBJ1-4; V gene: TRBV11-2; clone size: NA; CDR3 protein: CASSLEYGATNEKLFF; CDR3 DNA: TGTGCCAGCAGCTTAGAATATGGGGCGACTAATGAAAAACTGTTTTTT
D gene: TRBD1; J gene: TRBJ1-2; V gene: TRBV9; clone size: NA; CDR3 protein: CASGSSTGFNYGYTF; CDR3 DNA: TGTGCCAGCGGCTCTTCGACAGGGTTTAACTATGGCTACACCTTC
D gene: NA; J gene: TRBJ2-7; V gene: TRBV5-5; clone size: few; CDR3 protein: CASSSDSARSMEQYF; CDR3 DNA: TGTGCCAGCAGCTCAGACAGCGCTCGATCCATGGAGCAGTACTTC
D gene: NA; J gene: TRBJ2-2; V gene: TRBV10-3; clone size: NA; CDR3 protein: CAISGGGEELFF; CDR3 DNA: TGTGCCATCAGTGGTGGGGGCGAGGAGCTGTTTTTT
D gene: TRBD1; J gene: TRBJ2-2; V gene: TRBV5-4; clone size: NA; CDR3 protein: CASSLAQGANTGELFF; CDR3 DNA: TGTGCCAGCAGCTTGGCTCAGGGGGCGAACACCGGGGAGCTGTTTTTT
D gene: NA; J gene: TRBJ2-2; V gene: TRBV5-1; clone size: NA; CDR3 protein: CASSLGAGVGVAGELFF; CDR3 DNA: TGCGCCAGCAGCCTGGGGGCAGGGGTTGGAGTCGCCGGGGAGCTGTTTTTT
D gene: NA; J gene: TRBJ1-2; V gene: TRBV7-9; clone size: NA; CDR3 protein: CASSLSLGFGYTF; CDR3 DNA: TGTGCCAGCTCCTTATCGTTAGGGTTTGGCTACACCTTC
D gene: TRBD2; J gene: TRBJ2-1; V gene: TRBV4-1; clone size: once; CDR3 protein: CASSPVPGLAGFQFF; CDR3 DNA: TGCGCCAGCAGCCCCGTACCGGGACTAGCGGGGTTTCAGTTCTTC
D gene: NA; J gene: TRBJ2-5; V gene: TRBV19; clone size: NA; CDR3 protein: CASSARDGLMKTQYF; CDR3 DNA: TGTGCCAGTAGTGCCCGGGACGGCTTGATGAAGACCCAGTACTTC
D gene: NA; J gene: TRBJ2-1; V gene: TRBV7-9; clone size: NA; CDR3 protein: CAIQPSGSSYNEQFF; CDR3 DNA: TGTGCCATCCAGCCCTCGGGGAGCTCCTACAATGAGCAGTTCTTC
D gene: NA; J gene: TRBJ2-5; V gene: TRBV11-1; clone size: once; CDR3 protein: CASSLAPLAGRETQYF; CDR3 DNA: TGTGCCAGCAGCTTAGCGCCCCTGGCAGGGCGAGAGACCCAGTACTTC
D gene: NA; J gene: TRBJ1-5; V gene: TRBV28; clone size: NA; CDR3 protein: CASSPPRNYWDQPQHF; CDR3 DNA: TGTGCCAGCAGTCCCCCACGCAACTATTGGGATCAGCCCCAGCATTTT
D gene: NA; J gene: TRBJ2-3; V gene: TRBV7-9; clone size: NA; CDR3 protein: CASSLMNGDADTQYF; CDR3 DNA: TGTGCCAGCAGCTTAATGAACGGGGACGCAGATACGCAGTATTTT
D gene: TRBD1; J gene: TRBJ1-5; V gene: TRBV7-2; clone size: NA; CDR3 protein: CASSPDRGQKPQHF; CDR3 DNA: TGTGCCAGCAGCCCCGACAGGGGGCAAAAGCCCCAGCATTTT
D gene: TRBD1; J gene: TRBJ2-5; V gene: TRBV6-1; clone size: few; CDR3 protein: CASSEGTGPWETQYF; CDR3 DNA: TGTGCCAGCAGTGAAGGGACAGGGCCTTGGGAGACCCAGTACTTC
D gene: NA; J gene: TRBJ2-7; V gene: TRBV5-1; clone size: NA; CDR3 protein: CASSSDSSYEQYF; CDR3 DNA: TGCGCCAGCAGCTCGGACAGCTCCTACGAGCAGTACTTC
D gene: NA; J gene: TRBJ1-4; V gene: TRBV5-3; clone size: NA; CDR3 protein: CARSLLAVDEKLFF; CDR3 DNA: TGTGCCAGAAGCTTGCTGGCAGTTGATGAAAAACTGTTTTTT
D gene: NA; J gene: TRBJ2-1; V gene: TRBV7-9; clone size: NA; CDR3 protein: CASSLGGGAYNEQFF; CDR3 DNA: TGTGCCAGCAGCTTAGGGGGCGGGGCATACAATGAGCAGTTCTTC
D gene: NA; J gene: TRBJ1-5; V gene: TRBV5-1; clone size: NA; CDR3 protein: CASSEWSNQPQHF; CDR3 DNA: TGCGCCAGCAGTGAGTGGAGCAATCAGCCCCAGCATTTT
D gene: NA; J gene: TRBJ2-2; V gene: TRBV11-1; clone size: once; CDR3 protein: CASSLMLAGELFF; CDR3 DNA: TGTGCCAGCAGCTTAATGCTTGCCGGGGAGCTGTTTTTT
D gene: TRBD1; J gene: TRBJ1-2; V gene: TRBV5-4; clone size: NA; CDR3 protein: CASSNLDRENGYTF; CDR3 DNA: TGTGCCAGCAGTAACCTGGACAGGGAGAATGGCTACACCTTC
D gene: NA; J gene: TRBJ2-6; V gene: TRBV4-3; clone size: few; CDR3 protein: CASTPHAGSGANVLTF; CDR3 DNA: TGCGCCAGCACGCCTCATGCGGGATCTGGGGCCAACGTCCTGACTTTC
D gene: TRBD2; J gene: TRBJ2-1; V gene: TRBV19; clone size: NA; CDR3 protein: CASMTSGFLSYNEQFF; CDR3 DNA: TGTGCCAGTATGACTAGCGGGTTCCTCTCCTACAATGAGCAGTTCTTC
D gene: TRBD1; J gene: TRBJ2-5; V gene: TRBV18; clone size: NA; CDR3 protein: CASSPDRAETQYF; CDR3 DNA: TGTGCCAGCTCACCGGACAGGGCTGAGACCCAGTACTTC
D gene: TRBD1; J gene: TRBJ2-1; V gene: TRBV6-4; clone size: NA; CDR3 protein: CASSVTGYGEQFF; CDR3 DNA: TGTGCCAGCAGTGTGACAGGGTACGGTGAGCAGTTCTTC
D gene: TRBD1; J gene: TRBJ2-2; V gene: TRBV11-2; clone size: NA; CDR3 protein: CASSLLWPGGIGELFF; CDR3 DNA: TGTGCCAGCAGTCTTCTCTGGCCAGGGGGCATCGGGGAGCTGTTTTTT
D gene: TRBD2; J gene: TRBJ2-4; V gene: TRBV4-1; clone size: NA; CDR3 protein: CASSQTTSGKNIQYF; CDR3 DNA: TGCGCCAGCAGCCAGACGACTAGCGGTAAAAACATTCAGTACTTC
D gene: NA; J gene: TRBJ2-1; V gene: TRBV4-3; clone size: NA; CDR3 protein: CASTHRVGPGYNEQFF; CDR3 DNA: TGCGCCAGCACCCACCGAGTCGGGCCAGGATACAATGAGCAGTTCTTC
D gene: TRBD1; J gene: TRBJ2-7; V gene: TRBV7-2; clone size: NA; CDR3 protein: CASSLVGTGDYVRQYF; CDR3 DNA: TGTGCCAGCAGCTTAGTCGGGACAGGGGACTACGTTCGGCAGTACTTC
D gene: NA; J gene: TRBJ2-3; V gene: TRBV7-2; clone size: NA; CDR3 protein: CASSPGQNTDTQYF; CDR3 DNA: TGTGCCAGCAGCCCCGGACAGAACACAGATACGCAGTATTTT
D gene: NA; J gene: TRBJ2-3; V gene: TRBV19; clone size: once; CDR3 protein: CASSIGGFTDTQYF; CDR3 DNA: TGTGCCAGTAGTATTGGGGGGTTCACAGATACGCAGTATTTT
D gene: NA; J gene: TRBJ2-5; V gene: TRBV5-1; clone size: NA; CDR3 protein: CASSKTGTGKETQYF; CDR3 DNA: TGCGCCAGCAGCAAAACCGGGACGGGCAAAGAGACCCAGTACTTC
D gene: NA; J gene: TRBJ2-5; V gene: TRBV7-2; clone size: once; CDR3 protein: CASSSPQETQYF; CDR3 DNA: TGTGCCAGCAGCTCCCCCCAAGAGACCCAGTACTTC
D gene: TRBD2; J gene: TRBJ2-1; V gene: TRBV11-2; clone size: few; CDR3 protein: CASSFVGLAGVWVNEQFF; CDR3 DNA: TGTGCCAGCAGCTTTGTGGGACTAGCGGGAGTGTGGGTCAATGAGCAGTTCTTC
D gene: TRBD1; J gene: TRBJ2-7; V gene: TRBV7-3; clone size: NA; CDR3 protein: CASSSGQLGSYEQYF; CDR3 DNA: TGTGCCAGCAGCTCGGGACAGTTAGGCTCCTACGAGCAGTACTTC
D gene: TRBD1; J gene: TRBJ1-6; V gene: TRBV19; clone size: NA; CDR3 protein: CATWDRNSPLHF; CDR3 DNA: TGTGCCACCTGGGACAGGAATTCACCCCTCCACTTT
D gene: NA; J gene: TRBJ1-5; V gene: TRBV5-6; clone size: NA; CDR3 protein: CASSSTFPGGQPQHF; CDR3 DNA: TGTGCCAGCAGCTCGACTTTTCCCGGCGGGCAGCCCCAGCATTTT
D gene: NA; J gene: TRBJ1-4; V gene: TRBV4-2; clone size: once; CDR3 protein: CASSQASLQALNEKLFF; CDR3 DNA: TGTGCCAGCAGCCAAGCTTCCCTACAGGCGCTAAATGAAAAACTGTTTTTT
D gene: NA; J gene: TRBJ1-3; V gene: TRBV5-5; clone size: NA; CDR3 protein: CASSLIPGPAGNTIYF; CDR3 DNA: TGTGCCAGCAGCTTGATTCCGGGACCGGCCGGAAACACCATATATTTT
D gene: NA; J gene: TRBJ2-4; V gene: TRBV6-6; clone size: NA; CDR3 protein: CASSLQGFAKNIQYF; CDR3 DNA: TGTGCCAGCAGTTTACAGGGTTTTGCCAAAAACATTCAGTACTTC